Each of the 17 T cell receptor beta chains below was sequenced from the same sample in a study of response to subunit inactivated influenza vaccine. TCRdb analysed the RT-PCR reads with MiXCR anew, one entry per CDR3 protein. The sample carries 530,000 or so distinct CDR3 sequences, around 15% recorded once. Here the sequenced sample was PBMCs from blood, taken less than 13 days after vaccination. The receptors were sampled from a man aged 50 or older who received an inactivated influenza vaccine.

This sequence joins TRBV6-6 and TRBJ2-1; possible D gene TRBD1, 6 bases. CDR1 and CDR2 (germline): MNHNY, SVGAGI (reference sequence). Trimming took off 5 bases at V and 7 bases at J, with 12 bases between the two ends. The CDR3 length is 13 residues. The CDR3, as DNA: TGTGCCAGCAGTGAGCTAGGACAGAATGAGCAGTTCTTC. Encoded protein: CASSELGQNEQFF.

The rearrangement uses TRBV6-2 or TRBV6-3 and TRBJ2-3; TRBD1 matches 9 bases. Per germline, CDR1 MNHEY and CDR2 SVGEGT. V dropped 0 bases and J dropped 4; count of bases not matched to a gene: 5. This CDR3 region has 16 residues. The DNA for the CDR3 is TGTGCCAGCAGTTACTCACGCGGGACAGGGCCAGATACGCAGTATTTT. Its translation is CASSYSRGTGPDTQYF.

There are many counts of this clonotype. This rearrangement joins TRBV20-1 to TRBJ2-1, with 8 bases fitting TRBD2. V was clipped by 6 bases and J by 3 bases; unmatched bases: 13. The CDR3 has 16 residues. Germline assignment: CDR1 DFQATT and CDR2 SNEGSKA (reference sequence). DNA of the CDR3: TGCAGTGCCCAGCCTACAAGCGGGAGAAGCTACAATGAGCAGTTCTTC. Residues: CSAQPTSGRSYNEQFF.

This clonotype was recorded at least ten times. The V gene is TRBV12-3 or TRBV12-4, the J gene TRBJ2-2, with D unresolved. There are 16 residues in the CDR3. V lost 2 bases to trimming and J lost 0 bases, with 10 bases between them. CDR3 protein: CASSLSRIANTGELFF. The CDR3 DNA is TGTGCCAGCAGTTTATCCCGGATTGCGAACACCGGGGAGCTGTTTTTT.

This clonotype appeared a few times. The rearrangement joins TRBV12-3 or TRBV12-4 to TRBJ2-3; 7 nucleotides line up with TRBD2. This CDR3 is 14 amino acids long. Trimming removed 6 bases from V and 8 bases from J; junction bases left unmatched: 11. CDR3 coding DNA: TGTGCCAGCAGCTACCCCGGACTAGACCGTACGCAGTATTTT. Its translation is CASSYPGLDRTQYF.

In DNA, the CDR3 is TGTGCCAGCAGCCCGCAAACAGGGGGGCGGCTCTTCTACGAGCAGTACTTC. The encoded protein is CASSPQTGGRLFYEQYF. The chain links TRBV7-2 to TRBJ2-7; 8 bases are a match to TRBD1. Germline V gene sequence: CDR1 SGHTA, CDR2 FQGNSA. After removal of 5 bases from V and 3 bases from J, the junction contained 15 bases not matched to a gene. The CDR3 is 17 amino acids.

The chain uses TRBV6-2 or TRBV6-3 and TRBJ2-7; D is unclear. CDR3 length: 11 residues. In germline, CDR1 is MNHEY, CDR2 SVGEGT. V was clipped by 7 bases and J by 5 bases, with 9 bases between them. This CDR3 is CASTTTHEQYF. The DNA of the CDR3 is TGTGCCAGCACCACCACTCACGAGCAGTACTTC.

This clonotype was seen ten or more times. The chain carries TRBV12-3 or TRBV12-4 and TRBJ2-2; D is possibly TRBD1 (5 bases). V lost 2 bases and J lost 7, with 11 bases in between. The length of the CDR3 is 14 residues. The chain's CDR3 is CASSLSGMVGELFF. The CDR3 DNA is TGTGCCAGCAGTTTATCAGGGATGGTCGGGGAGCTGTTTTTT.

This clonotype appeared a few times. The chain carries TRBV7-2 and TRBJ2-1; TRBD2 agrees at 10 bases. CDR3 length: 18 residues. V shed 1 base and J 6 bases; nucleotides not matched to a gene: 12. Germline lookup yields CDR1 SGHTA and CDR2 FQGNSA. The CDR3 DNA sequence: TGTGCCAGCAGCTTAGGCTGGGGGGGGACTAGCGTGAGCAATGAGCAGTTCTTC. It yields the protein CASSLGWGGTSVSNEQFF.

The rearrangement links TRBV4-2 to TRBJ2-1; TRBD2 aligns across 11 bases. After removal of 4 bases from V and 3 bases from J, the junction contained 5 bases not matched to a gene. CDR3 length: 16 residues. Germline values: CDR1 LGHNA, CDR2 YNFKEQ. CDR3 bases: TGTGCCAGCAGCCCGAACCTAGCGGGGGGCTACAATGAGCAGTTCTTC. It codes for CASSPNLAGGYNEQFF.

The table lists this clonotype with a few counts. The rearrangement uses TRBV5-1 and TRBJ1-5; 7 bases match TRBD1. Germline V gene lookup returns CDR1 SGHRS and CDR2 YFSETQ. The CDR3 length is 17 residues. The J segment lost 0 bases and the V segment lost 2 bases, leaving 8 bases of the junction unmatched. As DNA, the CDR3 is TGCGCCAGCAGCTTAGCAGGGGGAGCCTATAGCAATCAGCCCCAGCATTTT. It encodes CASSLAGGAYSNQPQHF. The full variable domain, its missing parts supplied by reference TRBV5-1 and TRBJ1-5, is KAGVTQTPRYLIKTRGQQVTLSCSPISGHRSVSWYQQTPGQGLQFLFEYFSETQRNKGNFPGRFSGRQFSNSRSEMNVSTLELGDSALYLCASSLAGGAYSNQPQHFGDGTRLSIL.

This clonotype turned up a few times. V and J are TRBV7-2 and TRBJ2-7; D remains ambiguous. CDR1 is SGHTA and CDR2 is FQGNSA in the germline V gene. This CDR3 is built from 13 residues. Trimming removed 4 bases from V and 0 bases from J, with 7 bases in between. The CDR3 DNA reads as TGTGCCAGCAGCTCCTTTCGCTCCTACGAGCAGTACTTC. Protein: CASSSFRSYEQYF.

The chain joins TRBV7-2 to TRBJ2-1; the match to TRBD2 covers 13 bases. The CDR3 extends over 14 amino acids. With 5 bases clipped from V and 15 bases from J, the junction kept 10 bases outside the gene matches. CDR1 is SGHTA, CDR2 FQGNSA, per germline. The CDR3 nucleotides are TGTGCCAGCAGCCCATCCGGGACTAGCGGGACGAGGTTCTTC. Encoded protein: CASSPSGTSGTRFF.

CDR3 sequence (DNA): TGTGCCTGGAGATCGGGGGTCAGCAATCAGCCCCAGCATTTT. This gives the protein CAWRSGVSNQPQHF. The V and J genes are TRBV30 and TRBJ1-5; a possible D gene is TRBD1 (5 bases). CDR1 GTSNPN and CDR2 SVGIG come from the germline V gene (reference sequence). This CDR3 is built from 14 residues. Between the trimmed V and J ends, which lost 3 bases and 1 base, there was a span of 10 bases.

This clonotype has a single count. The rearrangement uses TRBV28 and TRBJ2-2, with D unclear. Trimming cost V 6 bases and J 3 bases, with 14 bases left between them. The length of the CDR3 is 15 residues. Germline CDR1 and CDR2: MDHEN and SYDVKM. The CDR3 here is CASRPIPPYTGELFF. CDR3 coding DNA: TGTGCCAGCAGACCCATACCCCCATACACCGGGGAGCTGTTTTTT.

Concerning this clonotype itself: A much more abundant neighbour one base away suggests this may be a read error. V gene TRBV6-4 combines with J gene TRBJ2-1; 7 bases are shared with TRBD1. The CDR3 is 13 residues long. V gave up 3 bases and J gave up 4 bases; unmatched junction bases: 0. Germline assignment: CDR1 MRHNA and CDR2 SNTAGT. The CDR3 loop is CASSETGYNEQFF. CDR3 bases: TGTGCCAGCAGTGAGACAGGGTACAATGAGCAGTTCTTC.

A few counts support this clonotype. This CDR3 reads CASRGNNQPQHF. The CDR3 DNA reads as TGTGCCAGCAGGGGAAACAATCAGCCCCAGCATTTT. This chain joins TRBV28 and TRBJ1-5; no clear D gene. There are 12 residues in the CDR3. CDR1 and CDR2 from the germline V gene are MDHEN and SYDVKM. V was shortened by 6 bases and J by 3 bases, with 6 bases between the two germline ends.